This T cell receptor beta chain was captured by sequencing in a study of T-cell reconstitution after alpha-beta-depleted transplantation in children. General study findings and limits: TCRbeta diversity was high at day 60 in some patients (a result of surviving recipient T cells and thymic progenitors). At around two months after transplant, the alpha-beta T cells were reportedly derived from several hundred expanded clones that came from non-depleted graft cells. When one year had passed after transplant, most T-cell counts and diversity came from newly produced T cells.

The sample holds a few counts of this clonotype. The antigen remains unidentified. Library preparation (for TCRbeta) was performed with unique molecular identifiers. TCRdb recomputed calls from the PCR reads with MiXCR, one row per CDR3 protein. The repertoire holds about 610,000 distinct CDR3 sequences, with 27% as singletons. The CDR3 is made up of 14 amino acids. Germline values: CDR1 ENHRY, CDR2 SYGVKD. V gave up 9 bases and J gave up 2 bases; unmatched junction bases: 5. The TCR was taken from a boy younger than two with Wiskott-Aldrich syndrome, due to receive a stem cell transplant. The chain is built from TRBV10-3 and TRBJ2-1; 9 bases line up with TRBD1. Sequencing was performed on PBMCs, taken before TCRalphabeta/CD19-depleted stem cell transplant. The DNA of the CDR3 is TGTGCCATTGGACAGGGGATGGCCTACAATGAGCAGTTCTTC. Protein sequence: CAIGQGMAYNEQFF.